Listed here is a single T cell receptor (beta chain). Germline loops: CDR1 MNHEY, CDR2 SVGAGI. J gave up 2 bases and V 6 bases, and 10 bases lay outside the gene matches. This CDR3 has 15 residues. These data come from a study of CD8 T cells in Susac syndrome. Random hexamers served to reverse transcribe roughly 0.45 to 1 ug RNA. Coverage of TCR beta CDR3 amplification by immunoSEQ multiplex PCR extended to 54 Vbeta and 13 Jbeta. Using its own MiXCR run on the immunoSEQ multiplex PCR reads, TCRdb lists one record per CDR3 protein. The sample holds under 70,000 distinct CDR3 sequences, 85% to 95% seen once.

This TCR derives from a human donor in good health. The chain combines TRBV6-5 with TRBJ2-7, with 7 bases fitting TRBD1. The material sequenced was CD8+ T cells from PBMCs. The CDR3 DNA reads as TGTGCCAGCAGACCAACAGGGGAAGGCCCCTACGAGCAGTACTTC. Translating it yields CASRPTGEGPYEQYF.